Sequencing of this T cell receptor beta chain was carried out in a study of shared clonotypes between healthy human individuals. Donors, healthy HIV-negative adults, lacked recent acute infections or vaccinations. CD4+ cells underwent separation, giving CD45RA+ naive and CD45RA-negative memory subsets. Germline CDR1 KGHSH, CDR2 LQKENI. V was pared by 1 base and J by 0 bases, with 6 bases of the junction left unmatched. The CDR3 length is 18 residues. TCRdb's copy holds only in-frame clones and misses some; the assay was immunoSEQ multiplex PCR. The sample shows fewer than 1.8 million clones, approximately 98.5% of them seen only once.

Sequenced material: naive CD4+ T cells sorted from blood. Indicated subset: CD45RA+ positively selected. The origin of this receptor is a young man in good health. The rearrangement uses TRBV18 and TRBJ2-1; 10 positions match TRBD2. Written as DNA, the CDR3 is TGTGCCAGCTCACCACTCCCTAGACTAGCGGGCTCCTACAATGAGCAGTTCTTC. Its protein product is CASSPLPRLAGSYNEQFF.